One sample yielded the 30 T cell receptor beta chains listed below, sequenced in a study of T-cell memory formation after mild COVID-19. TCRdb re-called the 5' RACE reads through MiXCR, storing one row per CDR3 protein. This repertoire shows around 320,000 distinct CDR3 sequences, 15% to 20% found once; its top ten account for 20% to 25%. The sample comprised PBMCs or a T cell subset sorted from them (not recorded which). The receptors originated from a man between 18 and 29 years old who had mild COVID-19 (a few samples of this study predate the infection). Cell type and time point are not known.

This clonotype turned up a few times. The J gene is TRBJ2-3, the V gene TRBV28, with D hard to call. The CDR3 is made up of 12 amino acids. V lost 10 bases to trimming and J lost 6 bases, with 14 bases between them. The germline V gene encodes CDR1 MDHEN and CDR2 SYDVKM. DNA of the CDR3: TGTGCCACCCAGCCCCTTCCTGATACGCAGTATTTT. This codes for CATQPLPDTQYF.

The chain uses TRBV20-1 and TRBJ1-5; no clear D. The CDR3 covers 13 residues. CDR1 is DFQATT, CDR2 SNEGSKA, per germline (reference sequence). The V end lost 2 bases, the J end lost 2 bases, and 7 bases lay between the germline ends. The CDR3 DNA reads TGCAGTGCTAGATGGGAACGCAATCAGCCCCAGCATTTT. Protein: CSARWERNQPQHF.

V is TRBV20-1 and J is TRBJ1-2, with D unresolved. V was cut by 0 bases and J by 3 bases, with 17 bases left in between. CDR3 size: 16 residues. Looked up from germline, CDR1 is DFQATT and CDR2 is SNEGSKA (reference sequence). The CDR3 DNA reads TGCAGTGCTAGAGATAGGGCAGCACCATTGTACTATGGCTACACCTTC. Residues: CSARDRAAPLYYGYTF.

The CDR3 is CASSPEGGEKLFF. As DNA, the CDR3 is TGTGCCAGCAGCCCGGAGGGGGGCGAAAAACTGTTTTTT. The rearrangement links TRBV7-9 to TRBJ1-4; TRBD1 is a possible D gene (6 bases). Germline-derived CDR1 and CDR2 are SEHNR and FQNEAQ (reference sequence). The CDR3 extends over 13 amino acids. V was shortened by 5 bases and J by 8 bases, with 12 bases between the two germline ends.

This chain connects TRBV2 to TRBJ1-4, with 7 bases fitting TRBD1. This CDR3 has 13 residues. The germline CDR1 and CDR2 sequences are SNHLY and FYNNEI. V lost 7 bases, J lost 5 bases, and 4 bases stayed unmatched. The CDR3 protein is CASIRQGNEKLFF. The CDR3 DNA sequence: TGTGCCAGCATCAGACAGGGAAATGAAAAACTGTTTTTT. The whole variable domain, remainder taken from reference TRBV2 and TRBJ1-4, is EPEVTQTPSHQVTQMGQEVILRCVPISNHLYFYWYRQILGQKVEFLVSFYNNEISEKSEIFDDQFSVERPDGSNFTLKIRSTKLEDSAMYFCASIRQGNEKLFFGSGTQLSVL.

The V call is TRBV18, the J call TRBJ1-6, with D unclear. In germline, CDR1 is KGHSH, CDR2 LQKENI. V gave up 3 bases and J gave up 7 bases, with 13 bases separating them. CDR3 length: 15 residues. The CDR3: CASSPRESRNSPLHF. The CDR3 DNA is TGTGCCAGCTCACCGCGAGAAAGCCGGAATTCACCCCTCCACTTT. Variable domain in full (rest from reference TRBV18 and TRBJ1-6): NAGVMQNPRHLVRRRGQEARLRCSPMKGHSHVYWYRQLPEEGLKFMVYLQKENIIDESGMPKERFSAEFPKEGPSILRIQQVVRGDSAAYFCASSPRESRNSPLHFGNGTRLTVT.

This chain uses TRBV29-1 with TRBJ1-2; 7 bases match TRBD1. The germline V gene encodes CDR1 SQVTM and CDR2 ANQGSEA. The CDR3 runs 13 residues. V dropped 8 bases and J dropped 1; count of bases not matched to a gene: 7. In DNA, the CDR3 is TGCAGCATTCCGGGACAGCTTAACTATGGCTACACCTTC. As protein: CSIPGQLNYGYTF. Combining the CDR3 with reference TRBV29-1 and TRBJ1-2 gives the whole variable domain SAVISQKPSRDICQRGTSLTIQCQVDSQVTMMFWYRQQPGQSLTLIATANQGSEATYESGFVIDKFPISRPNLTFSTLTVSNMSPEDSSIYLCSIPGQLNYGYTFGSGTRLTVV.

The rearrangement uses TRBV5-5 and TRBJ1-2; 9 nucleotides align to TRBD1. Per germline, CDR1 SGHKS and CDR2 YYEKEE (reference sequence). V dropped 4 bases and J dropped 3; count of bases not matched to a gene: 7. This CDR3 has 15 amino acids. Written as DNA, the CDR3 is TGTGCCAGCAGCCTCCGGGACAGGGCGGACTATGGCTACACCTTC. It is translated as CASSLRDRADYGYTF.

This clonotype was counted a few times. This chain connects TRBV7-9 to TRBJ2-3, with a possible D match to TRBD2 (5 bases). CDR1 is SEHNR, CDR2 FQNEAQ, per germline (reference sequence). This CDR3 has 15 amino acids. The germline V and J ends were trimmed by 3 bases and 1 base, with 11 bases remaining between them. The CDR3 DNA reads TGTGCCAGCAGCTTCACCGGGATTGGCACAGATACGCAGTATTTT. Translation: CASSFTGIGTDTQYF.

The count of this clonotype is one. J is TRBJ2-3 and V is TRBV9, with TRBD1 matching 7 bases. Germline trimming cut 2 bases from V and 1 base from J; bases unmatched to any gene: 4. Germline V lookup: CDR1 SGDLS, CDR2 YYNGEE. This CDR3 region has 15 residues. The CDR3 is CASSVEGQRTDTQYF. The CDR3 DNA sequence: TGTGCCAGCAGCGTTGAGGGACAGCGCACAGATACGCAGTATTTT. The complete variable domain, with remaining parts taken from reference TRBV9 and TRBJ2-3, reads DSGVTQTPKHLITATGQRVTLRCSPRSGDLSVYWYQQSLDQGLQFLIQYYNGEERAKGNILERFSAQQFPDLHSELNLSSLELGDSALYFCASSVEGQRTDTQYFGPGTRLTVL.

This clonotype has more than one count but fewer than ten. The chain couples TRBV7-6 to TRBJ2-6; D perhaps matches TRBD1 (5 bases). Trimming removed 1 base from V and 2 bases from J, with 9 bases in between. Germline CDR1 is SGHVS and CDR2 is FNYEAQ. The CDR3 covers 16 residues. The CDR3 bases are TGTGCCAGCAGCTTAGACAGGACAACTGGGGCCAACGTCCTGACTTTC. Protein sequence: CASSLDRTTGANVLTF.

Only a few counts were recorded for this clonotype. The chain uses TRBV7-3 and TRBJ2-7; 10 nucleotides agree with TRBD1. Per the germline V gene, CDR1 is SGHTA and CDR2 is FQGTGA. The V segment lost 2 bases and the J segment 5 bases; nucleotides outside the gene matches: 9. The CDR3 totals 16 residues. Here the CDR3 reads CASSLLGTGALHEQYF. CDR3 bases: TGTGCCAGCAGCTTACTCGGGACAGGGGCTCTCCACGAGCAGTACTTC.

This clonotype showed up just a few times. J is TRBJ1-3 and V is TRBV7-6; D gene ambiguous. CDR3 length: 16 amino acids. V lost 5 bases and J 3 bases, leaving 17 bases between the germline ends. Germline V lookup: CDR1 SGHVS, CDR2 FNYEAQ. The CDR3 loop reads CASSAGAGGNGNTIYF. The CDR3 DNA reads TGTGCCAGCAGCGCGGGCGCGGGAGGGAATGGAAACACCATATATTTT.

This CDR3 reads CASSGRGSRNEQFF. CDR3 in DNA: TGTGCCAGCAGCGGGCGGGGGTCTAGGAATGAGCAGTTCTTC. This chain connects TRBV7-2 to TRBJ2-1; 7 bases agree with TRBD2. The CDR3 length is 14 residues. The V gene's germline CDR1 is SGHTA and CDR2 FQGNSA. V lost 5 bases, J lost 7 bases, and 8 bases stayed unmatched.

This clonotype was detected only a few times. The CDR3 coding sequence is TGTGCCAGCAGCCAAGGAGTTCCTTCCCTCACAGATACGCAGTATTTT. Amino acid sequence: CASSQGVPSLTDTQYF. The chain recombines TRBV4-2 with TRBJ2-3; unclear D gene. With 1 base removed from V and 2 bases from J, the gap between germline ends came to 13 bases. The CDR3 loop spans 16 amino acids. The germline V gene encodes CDR1 LGHNA and CDR2 YNFKEQ.

This clonotype was seen a few times. The gene calls are TRBV20-1 and TRBJ2-1, with 10 positions matching TRBD2. The CDR3 sequence is 14 residues long. Germline V lookup: CDR1 DFQATT, CDR2 SNEGSKA (reference sequence). V dropped 6 bases and J dropped 3; count of bases not matched to a gene: 5. CDR3 DNA sequence: TGCAGTGCCACTTTAGCGGGGGGCTACAATGAGCAGTTCTTC. Its protein product is CSATLAGGYNEQFF.

In this sample, this clonotype turned up a few times. V and J are TRBV7-2 and TRBJ1-2, with D perhaps TRBD1 (6 bases). V shed 5 bases and J shed 4 bases, with 17 bases lying between them. The CDR3 totals 15 residues. CDR1 and CDR2 (germline): SGHTA, FQGNSA. In nucleotides, the CDR3 is TGTGCCAGCAGCGGGGTTCCCGGGACACCCTATGGCTACACCTTC. Translation: CASSGVPGTPYGYTF.

This clonotype was seen only a few times. The chain joins TRBV15 to TRBJ1-1; D remains ambiguous. Germline values: CDR1 LNHNV, CDR2 YYDKDF (reference sequence). The CDR3 contains 12 residues. V was clipped by 6 bases and J by 2 bases, with 7 bases between them. In DNA form, the CDR3 reads TGTGCCACCAGGGATCAAAACACTGAAGCTTTCTTT. This gives the protein CATRDQNTEAFF.

V gene TRBV7-9 combines with J gene TRBJ2-1; D is unclear. V was trimmed by 5 bases and J by 2 bases, leaving 10 bases between them. The germline gives CDR1 SEHNR, CDR2 FQNEAQ (reference sequence). This CDR3 has 14 amino acids. In DNA form, the CDR3 reads TGTGCCAGCAGCCACATCGGCGCCTACAATGAGCAGTTCTTC. Translated, it gives CASSHIGAYNEQFF. The full variable domain, in which reference TRBV7-9 and TRBJ2-1 provide the parts outside the CDR3, is DTGVSQNPRHKITKRGQNVTFRCDPISEHNRLYWYRQTLGQGPEFLTYFQNEAQLEKSRLLSDRFSAERPKGSFSTLEIQRTEQGDSAMYLCASSHIGAYNEQFFGPGTRLTVL.

The rearrangement joins TRBV5-1 to TRBJ1-1; perhaps TRBD1 as D (5 bases). Deletions cut 4 bases from V and 4 bases from J, with 11 bases between. Germline lookup yields CDR1 SGHRS and CDR2 YFSETQ. CDR3 length: 13 amino acids. CDR3 sequence: CASSRSGGTEAFF. The CDR3 DNA is TGCGCCAGCAGCAGGTCCGGGGGCACTGAAGCTTTCTTT.

A few counts support this clonotype. The V call is TRBV28, the J call TRBJ2-7, with TRBD1 matching 7 bases. J gave up 4 bases and V 4 bases, and 4 bases lay outside the gene matches. Germline CDR1 and CDR2: MDHEN and SYDVKM. The length of the CDR3 is 13 residues. DNA of the CDR3: TGTGCCAGCAGTTCGGGACAGACGTACGAGCAGTACGTC. Amino acids: CASSSGQTYEQYV.

This chain connects TRBV11-2 to TRBJ2-1; D not certain. The V end lost 5 bases, the J end lost 2 bases, and 16 bases lay between the germline ends. Germline values: CDR1 SGHAT, CDR2 FQNNGV. The length of the CDR3 is 16 residues. CDR3 protein: CASSPRRVVPYNEQFF. CDR3 coding DNA: TGTGCCAGCAGCCCCCGGAGAGTCGTCCCCTACAATGAGCAGTTCTTC. The complete variable domain, with remaining parts taken from reference TRBV11-2 and TRBJ2-1, reads EAGVAQSPRYKIIEKRQSVAFWCNPISGHATLYWYQQILGQGPKLLIQFQNNGVVDDSQLPKDRFSAERLKGVDSTLKIQPAKLEDSAVYLCASSPRRVVPYNEQFFGPGTRLTVL.

This clonotype was found many times. The chain is built from TRBV7-2 and TRBJ2-3; no firm D call. CDR1 SGHTA and CDR2 FQGNSA come from the germline V gene. The ends were cut back, 8 bases at V and 1 base at J, with 13 bases in the middle. This CDR3 is built from 14 residues. The DNA for the CDR3 is TGTGCCAGCCGCCCGGCATTCGGCACAGATACGCAGTATTTT. It yields the protein CASRPAFGTDTQYF.

The CDR3 reads CASSDNRVPGELFF. CDR3 sequence (DNA): TGTGCCAGCAGTGACAACAGGGTCCCCGGGGAGCTGTTTTTT. The rearrangement joins TRBV2 to TRBJ2-2; the D gene is possibly TRBD1 (6 bases). The CDR3 totals 14 residues. CDR1 is SNHLY and CDR2 is FYNNEI in the germline V gene. The V and J ends lost 3 bases and 6 bases respectively, with 11 bases between them.

V is TRBV6-5 and J is TRBJ2-3; D not resolved. Germline CDR1 is MNHEY and CDR2 is SVGAGI. With 5 bases removed from V and 4 bases from J, the gap between germline ends came to 13 bases. CDR3 length: 14 residues. The CDR3 DNA follows: TGTGCCAGCAGTAAAACCTACCTCGCAGATACGCAGTATTTT. It encodes CASSKTYLADTQYF.

V gene TRBV5-1 combines with J gene TRBJ2-5; D may match TRBD1 or TRBD2 (5 bases each). The CDR3 contains 16 residues. Trimming shortened V by 3 bases and J by 0 bases, and 15 bases separated the two germline ends. Germline-derived CDR1 and CDR2 are SGHRS and YFSETQ. CDR3 in amino acids: CASSSDRDVYQETQYF. CDR3 nucleotide sequence: TGCGCCAGCAGCTCGGACCGGGACGTGTACCAAGAGACCCAGTACTTC.

The chain joins TRBV20-1 to TRBJ2-2; 10 bases are a match to TRBD1. Trimming at V came to 7 bases and at J to 1 base, leaving 9 bases not matched to a gene. The CDR3 consists of 16 residues. Germline CDR1 reads DFQATT; CDR2 reads SNEGSKA (reference sequence). The CDR3, as DNA: TGCAGTGTTTACGCTGGGACAGGGGAGAACACCGGGGAGCTGTTTTTT. Encoded protein: CSVYAGTGENTGELFF.

This clonotype occurred a few times. The chain carries TRBV12-3 or TRBV12-4 and TRBJ2-6; D is possibly TRBD1 or TRBD2 (5 bases each). Between the trimmed V and J ends, which lost 8 bases and 9 bases, there was a span of 11 bases. This CDR3 contains 12 residues. The CDR3 is CASGASGNVLTF. In nucleotides, the CDR3 is TGTGCCAGCGGGGCCAGCGGCAACGTCCTGACTTTC.

V is TRBV7-9 and J is TRBJ1-5; the D is unclear. The germline V gene encodes CDR1 SEHNR and CDR2 FQNEAQ (reference sequence). V lost 6 bases to trimming and J lost 3 bases, with 6 bases between them. CDR3 size: 12 residues. The CDR3 sequence is CASSPPNQPQHF. Here the CDR3 DNA reads TGTGCCAGCAGTCCCCCCAATCAGCCCCAGCATTTT.

This chain links TRBV29-1 with TRBJ2-7; either TRBD1 or TRBD2 may supply D (6 bases each). The CDR3 length is 14 residues. Germline loops: CDR1 SQVTM, CDR2 ANQGSEA. Trimming left V 7 bases short and J 1 base short, with 17 bases between. CDR3 nucleotides: TGCAGCGAGGGAAGGGGGGTACAATCCTACGAGCAGTACGTC. Encoded protein: CSEGRGVQSYEQYV.